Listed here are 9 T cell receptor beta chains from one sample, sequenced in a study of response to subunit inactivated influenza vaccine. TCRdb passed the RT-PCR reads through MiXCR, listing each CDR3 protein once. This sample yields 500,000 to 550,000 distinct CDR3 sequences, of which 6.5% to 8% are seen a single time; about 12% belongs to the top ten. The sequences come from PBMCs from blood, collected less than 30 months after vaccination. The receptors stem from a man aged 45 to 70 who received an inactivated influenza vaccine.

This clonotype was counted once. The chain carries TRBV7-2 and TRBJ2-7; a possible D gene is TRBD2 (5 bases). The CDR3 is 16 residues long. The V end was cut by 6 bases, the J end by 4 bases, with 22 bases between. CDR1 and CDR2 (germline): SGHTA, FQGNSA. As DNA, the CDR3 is TGTGCCAGCAGACCCCAGGTTGGGAGCCTGGGGTACGAGCAGTACTTC. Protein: CASRPQVGSLGYEQYF.

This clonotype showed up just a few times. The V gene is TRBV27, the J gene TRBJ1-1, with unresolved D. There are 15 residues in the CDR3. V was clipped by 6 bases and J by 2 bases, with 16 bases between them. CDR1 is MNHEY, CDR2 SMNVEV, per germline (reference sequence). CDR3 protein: CASSPGSGINTEAFF. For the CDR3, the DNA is TGTGCCAGCAGCCCGGGATCGGGGATAAACACTGAAGCTTTCTTT.

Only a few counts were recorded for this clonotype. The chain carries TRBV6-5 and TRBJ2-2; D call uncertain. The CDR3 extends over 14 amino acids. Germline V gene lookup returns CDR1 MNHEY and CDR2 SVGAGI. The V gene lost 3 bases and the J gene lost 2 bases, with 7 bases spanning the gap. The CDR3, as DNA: TGTGCCAGCAGTTATATACAAAACACCGGGGAGCTGTTTTTT. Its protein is CASSYIQNTGELFF.

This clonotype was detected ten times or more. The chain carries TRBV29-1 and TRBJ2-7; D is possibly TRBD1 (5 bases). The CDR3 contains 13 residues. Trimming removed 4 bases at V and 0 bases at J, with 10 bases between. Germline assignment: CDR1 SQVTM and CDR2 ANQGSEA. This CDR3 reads CSVGGRNSYEQYF. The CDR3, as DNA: TGCAGCGTTGGGGGCAGGAACTCCTACGAGCAGTACTTC.

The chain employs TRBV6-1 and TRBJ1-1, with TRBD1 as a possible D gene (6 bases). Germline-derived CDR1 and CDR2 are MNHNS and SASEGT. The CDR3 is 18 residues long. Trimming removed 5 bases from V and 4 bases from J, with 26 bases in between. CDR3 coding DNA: TGTGCCAGCAGTCCCGGAACAGGGCACCGAACACTGGGCACTGAAGCTTTCTTT. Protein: CASSPGTGHRTLGTEAFF.

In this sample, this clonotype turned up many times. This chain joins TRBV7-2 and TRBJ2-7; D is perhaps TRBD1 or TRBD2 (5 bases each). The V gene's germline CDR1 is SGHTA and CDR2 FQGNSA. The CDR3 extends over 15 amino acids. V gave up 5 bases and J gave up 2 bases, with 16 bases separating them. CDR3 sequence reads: CASSLSGTRAYEQYF. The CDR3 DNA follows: TGTGCCAGCAGCCTATCCGGGACCAGGGCCTACGAGCAGTACTTC.

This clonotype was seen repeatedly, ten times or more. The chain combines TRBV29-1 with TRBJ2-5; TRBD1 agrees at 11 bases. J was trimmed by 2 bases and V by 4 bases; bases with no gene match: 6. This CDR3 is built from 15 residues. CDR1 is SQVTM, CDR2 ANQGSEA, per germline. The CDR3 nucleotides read TGCAGCGTTGGGAAAGGGACAGGGGGTCAAGAGACCCAGTACTTC. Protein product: CSVGKGTGGQETQYF.

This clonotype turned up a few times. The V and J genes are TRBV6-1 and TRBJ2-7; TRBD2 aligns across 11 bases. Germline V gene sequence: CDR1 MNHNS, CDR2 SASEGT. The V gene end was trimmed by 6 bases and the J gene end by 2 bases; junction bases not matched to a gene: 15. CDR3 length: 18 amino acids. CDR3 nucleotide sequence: TGTGCCAGCAGCTTCGGGACTAGCGGCCTCCATCCCCCCTACGAGCAGTACTTC. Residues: CASSFGTSGLHPPYEQYF.

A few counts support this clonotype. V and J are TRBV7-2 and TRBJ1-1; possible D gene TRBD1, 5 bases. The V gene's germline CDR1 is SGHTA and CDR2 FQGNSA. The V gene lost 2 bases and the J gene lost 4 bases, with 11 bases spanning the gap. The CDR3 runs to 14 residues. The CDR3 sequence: CASSLRREGTEAFF. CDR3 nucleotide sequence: TGTGCCAGCAGCTTACGCAGGGAGGGCACTGAAGCTTTCTTT.